The sequence of this T cell receptor beta chain was determined in a study of blood T cell repertoires in COVID-19. Background on the study: Sites across the United States, Italy and Spain contributed samples from acute and convalescent COVID-19.

Trimming cost V 4 bases and J 6 bases; bases outside gene matches: 5. Germline CDR1 reads MRHNA; CDR2 reads SNTAGT. The CDR3 runs 14 residues. Libraries were prepared by immunoSEQ multiplex PCR; TCRdb keeps only in-frame clonotypes and omits some of them. The sample has 250,000 to 300,000 clones, 70% to 90% seen once; the top ten hold 12%. The V gene is TRBV6-4, the J gene TRBJ2-7; 11 bases map to TRBD2. Sample: peripheral blood. The clonotype comes from a woman aged 55-70 years with acute or convalescent COVID-19. This chain's CDR3 is CASSVTSGSGEQYF. In DNA, the CDR3 is TGTGCCAGCAGTGTAACTAGCGGGAGTGGCGAGCAGTACTTC.